This TCR beta chain was obtained from a study of PD-L1 blockade in urothelial cancer. Overall study: Patients' atezolizumab regimen, 1,200 mg intravenously every 3 weeks, began at some point between 2013 and 2015. Most patients, about nine tenths of the roughly 29, were males with bladder-origin cancer.

Time point meaning: pretreatment peripheral blood. Using immunoSEQ multiplex PCR, the repertoire was profiled, and TCRdb retains in-frame clones only, with some absent. The table lists about 130,000 clones, about four fifths of them singletons. V was trimmed by 2 bases and J by 2 bases, leaving 12 bases between them. CDR1 and CDR2 (germline): SGHTA, FQGNSA. This CDR3 contains 15 residues. The sequences come from PBMCs, collected around atezolizumab (anti-PD-L1) treatment. The source is a middle-aged man with urothelial cancer. This sequence joins TRBV7-2 and TRBJ1-2, with D perhaps TRBD1 (5 bases). The DNA for the CDR3 is TGTGCCAGCAGCTTACTGCCGGACACGAACTATGGCTACACCTTC. Translating gives CASSLLPDTNYGYTF.